A single sample gave rise to the 20 T cell receptor beta chains below, sequenced in a study of CD4+ T cells in melanoma. The data were produced by immunoSEQ multiplex PCR, yet TCRdb's version contains in-frame clones alone and is incomplete. The data contain 15,000 or so clones, approximately 62% of them singletons. The sample taken for sequencing was cells from a culture (not recorded whether cultured in vitro). All receptors derive from a human donor with melanoma.

J is TRBJ2-5 and V is TRBV5-1; D uncertain. Per the germline V gene, CDR1 is SGHRS and CDR2 is YFSETQ. The CDR3 runs to 13 residues. Between the trimmed V and J ends, which lost 6 bases and 2 bases, there was a span of 11 bases. Here the CDR3 reads CASMGDLQETQYF. The CDR3 DNA sequence: TGCGCCAGCATGGGCGATCTTCAAGAGACCCAGTACTTC.

The rearrangement links TRBV7-9 to TRBJ2-1; TRBD1 might be the D (6 bases). Germline V CDR1 and CDR2: SEHNR, FQNEAQ (reference sequence). The CDR3 consists of 16 residues. Trimming left V 5 bases short and J 12 bases short, with 26 bases between. Here the CDR3 reads CASSLGQGHNSGWQFF. In DNA, the CDR3 is TGTGCCAGCAGCCTAGGGCAGGGACACAACTCAGGTTGGCAGTTCTTC.

This clone has only a few counts. The CDR3 bases are TGCGCCAGCAGCCTGGCAGTGAACACTGAAGCTTTCTTT. It yields the protein CASSLAVNTEAFF. The chain employs TRBV5-1 and TRBJ1-1; D unclear. The CDR3 is 13 amino acids. The V and J ends lost 4 bases and 0 bases respectively, with 7 bases between them. The germline V gene has CDR1 SGHRS and CDR2 YFSETQ.

This clone showed up just a few times. This rearrangement joins TRBV7-3 to TRBJ1-1; D unresolved. Germline V lookup: CDR1 SGHTA, CDR2 FQGTGA. CDR3 length: 13 residues. The V and J ends lost 5 bases and 3 bases respectively, with 10 bases between them. As DNA, the CDR3 is TGTGCCAGCAGCCTTAACAGCGACACTGAAGCTTTCTTT. Encoded protein: CASSLNSDTEAFF. Looking up the rest from reference TRBV7-3 and TRBJ1-1 gives the full variable domain: GAGVSQTPSNKVTEKGKYVELRCDPISGHTALYWYRQSLGQGPEFLIYFQGTGAADDSGLPNDRFFAVRPEGSVSTLKIQRTERGDSAVYLCASSLNSDTEAFFGQGTRLTVV.

The chain recombines TRBV7-3 with TRBJ2-1; the match to TRBD2 covers 7 bases. The ends lost 2 bases at V and 7 bases at J; junction bases unmatched: 8. The germline V gene encodes CDR1 SGHTA and CDR2 FQGTGA. This CDR3 has 15 residues. The CDR3 protein is CASSLGVFGRNEQFF. The CDR3, as DNA: TGTGCCAGCAGCTTAGGAGTGTTCGGGAGGAATGAGCAGTTCTTC.

This chain uses TRBV14 with TRBJ2-5, with D possibly matching TRBD2 (6 bases). Germline lookup yields CDR1 SGHDN and CDR2 FVKESK. The CDR3 has 14 amino acids. V was cut by 0 bases and J by 10 bases, with 15 bases left in between. The CDR3 coding sequence is TGTGCCAGCAGCCAAGACATTCACTTGGGAGGCCAGTACTTC. This translates into CASSQDIHLGGQYF.

This rearrangement joins TRBV10-3 to TRBJ1-2; D is undetermined. Germline V gives CDR1 ENHRY, CDR2 SYGVKD. Trimming removed 4 bases at V and 2 bases at J, with 8 bases between. The CDR3 totals 13 residues. The CDR3 here is CAISANLNYGYTF. The CDR3 coding sequence is TGTGCCATCAGTGCGAACTTAAACTATGGCTACACCTTC.

This clone was detected only a few times. The V gene is TRBV7-8, the J gene TRBJ1-1; D is possibly TRBD1 (5 bases). Deletions cut 1 base from V and 10 bases from J, with 25 bases between. Germline loops: CDR1 SGHVS, CDR2 FQNEAQ. The length of the CDR3 is 17 residues. CDR3 loop: CASSLVGGNGARVGAFF. CDR3 in DNA: TGTGCCAGCAGCTTAGTCGGAGGTAACGGGGCGCGTGTCGGAGCTTTCTTT.

Comment on this clone: The junction and the germline gene differ at one end; a read error may be behind it. The chain has TRBV2 and TRBJ1-1; unclear D gene. Germline V gene sequence: CDR1 SNHLY, CDR2 FYNNEI. The CDR3 sequence is 11 residues long. CDR3 sequence: CASSDLGGGSF. The CDR3 coding sequence is TGTGCCAGCAGTGACCTGGGCGGCGGGAGCTTT.

This chain links TRBV15 with TRBJ1-1; no clear D. V was shortened by 3 bases and J by 0 bases, with 5 bases between the two germline ends. The CDR3 is 13 amino acids. Germline loops: CDR1 LNHNV, CDR2 YYDKDF (reference sequence). The CDR3, as DNA: TGTGCCACCAGCAGGTCGGTGAACACTGAAGCTTTCTTT. This sequence encodes CATSRSVNTEAFF. The full variable domain, in which reference TRBV15 and TRBJ1-1 provide the parts outside the CDR3, is DAMVIQNPRYQVTQFGKPVTLSCSQTLNHNVMYWYQQKSSQAPKLLFHYYDKDFNNEADTPDNFQSRRPNTSFCFLDIRSPGLGDTAMYLCATSRSVNTEAFFGQGTRLTVV.

The V gene is TRBV2, the J gene TRBJ2-3; 10 bases line up with TRBD2. V trimming: 4 bases; J trimming: 4 bases; junction bases outside the gene matches: 5. This CDR3 region has 15 residues. Per germline, CDR1 SNHLY and CDR2 FYNNEI. DNA of the CDR3: TGTGCCAGCAGTGTCCAGCGGGGGGGGTCAGATACGCAGTATTTT. Residues: CASSVQRGGSDTQYF.

There are a few counts of this clone. This chain uses TRBV6-4 with TRBJ1-2; no clear D. The V gene's germline CDR1 is MRHNA and CDR2 SNTAGT. V gave up 6 bases and J gave up 3 bases, with 14 bases separating them. The CDR3 is 14 residues long. The CDR3 region has the DNA TGTGCCAGCAGGAGGGAAAGTGGCGACTATGGCTACACCTTC. Encoded protein: CASRRESGDYGYTF.

The J gene is TRBJ1-3, the V gene TRBV7-9; D is ambiguous. The CDR3 is made up of 15 amino acids. The ends were cut back, 3 bases at V and 0 bases at J, with 9 bases in the middle. Germline-derived CDR1 and CDR2 are SEHNR and FQNEAQ (reference sequence). This chain's CDR3 is CASSLGRSSGNTIYF. CDR3 nucleotide sequence: TGTGCCAGCAGCTTGGGCCGGAGCTCTGGAAACACCATATATTTT.

The V and J genes are TRBV5-1 and TRBJ2-5; TRBD1 aligns across 8 bases. After removal of 4 bases from V and 5 bases from J, the junction contained 10 bases not matched to a gene. In germline, CDR1 is SGHRS, CDR2 YFSETQ. There are 15 residues in the CDR3. CDR3 protein: CASSRGIRGLETQYF. The CDR3 coding sequence is TGCGCCAGCAGCAGGGGAATCAGGGGGCTCGAGACCCAGTACTTC.

The J gene is TRBJ1-5, the V gene TRBV19, with 9 bases matching TRBD1. CDR3 length equals 17 residues. Germline CDR1 reads LNHDA; CDR2 reads SQIVND (reference sequence). With V trimmed by 5 bases and J by 3 bases, 11 bases remained unmatched. Here the CDR3 reads CASSSTPGQGINQPQHF. The DNA for the CDR3 is TGTGCCAGTAGTTCTACTCCGGGACAGGGAATCAATCAGCCCCAGCATTTT.

The gene calls are TRBV18 and TRBJ1-1; a weak D match, TRBD1 (5 bases). The CDR3 contains 16 residues. Germline V gene lookup returns CDR1 KGHSH and CDR2 LQKENI. V dropped 3 bases and J dropped 0 bases, with 14 bases sitting between them. The CDR3 DNA reads TGTGCCAGCTCACCCGGAGGGCCAGGGATGAACACTGAAGCTTTCTTT. This codes for CASSPGGPGMNTEAFF.

The chain combines TRBV29-1 with TRBJ2-7; no clear D gene. CDR1 is SQVTM and CDR2 is ANQGSEA in the germline V gene. V lost 3 bases, J lost 4 bases, and 22 bases lay in between. The CDR3 totals 16 residues. CDR3 region: CSVESPVQSAQYEQYF. DNA of the CDR3: TGCAGCGTTGAGAGTCCGGTCCAATCGGCGCAATACGAGCAGTACTTC.

The rearrangement uses TRBV7-6 and TRBJ2-5; unclear D gene. This CDR3 has 15 amino acids. Trimming took 2 bases from V and 5 from J, leaving 15 bases between them. Per the germline V gene, CDR1 is SGHVS and CDR2 is FNYEAQ. CDR3 residues: CASSLRTIQGETQYF. The CDR3 coding sequence is TGTGCCAGCAGCTTAAGAACTATCCAAGGGGAGACCCAGTACTTC.

V and J are TRBV4-2 and TRBJ2-6; D is uncertain. V was shortened by 5 bases and J by 1 base, with 18 bases between the two germline ends. Per germline, CDR1 LGHNA and CDR2 YNFKEQ. The CDR3 is 18 residues long. The CDR3 region has the DNA TGTGCCAGCAGCAACGGCGCAGTCTCATTTTCTGGGGCCAACGTCCTGACTTTC. It codes for CASSNGAVSFSGANVLTF.

This sequence joins TRBV2 and TRBJ2-3; no reliable D call. Trimming cost V 3 bases and J 0 bases, with 10 bases left between them. Germline loops: CDR1 SNHLY, CDR2 FYNNEI. This CDR3 contains 15 residues. The DNA for the CDR3 is TGTGCCAGCAGTGACAGTCTAGTTAGCACAGATACGCAGTATTTT. Amino acids: CASSDSLVSTDTQYF.